This TCR beta chain was profiled in a study of T cell changes during pregnancy in multiple sclerosis. Produced via immunoSEQ multiplex PCR; TCRdb's table is partial and in-frame only. The data hold tens of thousands of clones, with 94% observed a single time. This sequence originates from a female donor with multiple sclerosis, enrolled in a pregnancy study. The specimen was CD4+ T cells from peripheral blood mononuclear cells, collected in the first trimester of pregnancy.

The CDR3: CASSLVAERVSPLHF. The CDR3 coding sequence is TGTGCCAGCAGCTTAGTGGCTGAGAGGGTCTCACCCCTCCACTTT. This chain links TRBV7-2 with TRBJ1-6; D uncertain. V was trimmed by 1 base and J by 10 bases, leaving 14 bases between them. Germline-derived CDR1 and CDR2 are SGHTA and FQGNSA. The CDR3 has 15 residues.